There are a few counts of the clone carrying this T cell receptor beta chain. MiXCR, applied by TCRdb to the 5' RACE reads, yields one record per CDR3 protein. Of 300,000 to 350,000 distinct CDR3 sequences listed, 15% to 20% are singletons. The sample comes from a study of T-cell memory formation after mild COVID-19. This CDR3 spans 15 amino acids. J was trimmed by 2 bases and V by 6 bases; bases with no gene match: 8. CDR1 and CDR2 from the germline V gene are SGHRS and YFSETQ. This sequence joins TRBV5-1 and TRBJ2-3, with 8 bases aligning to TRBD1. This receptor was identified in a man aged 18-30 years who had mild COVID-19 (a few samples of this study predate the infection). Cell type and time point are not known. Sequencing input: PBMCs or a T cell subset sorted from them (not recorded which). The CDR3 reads CASTTGQAYTDTQYF. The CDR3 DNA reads TGCGCCAGCACCACGGGACAGGCTTACACAGATACGCAGTATTTT.